The clone carrying this T cell receptor (beta chain) came up a few times. Its antigen is not known. The sample comes from a study of response to subunit inactivated influenza vaccine. From the RT-PCR reads, TCRdb called clonotypes with MiXCR, one entry per CDR3 protein. This table holds around 190,000 distinct CDR3 sequences, around an eighth found once. Study observations and caveats: The study's authors posited that every seasonal influenza vaccination enlists few new T cells.

Germline trimming cut 2 bases from V and 7 bases from J; bases unmatched to any gene: 7. Germline V CDR1 and CDR2: LGHNA, YSLEER. The CDR3 consists of 15 residues. The TCR was taken from a man between 50 and 59 years old who received an inactivated influenza vaccine. The chain recombines TRBV4-3 with TRBJ2-7, with TRBD1 matching 11 bases. The sequenced sample was CD8+ T cells sorted from PBMCs, obtained about 5 days after vaccination. This CDR3 reads CASSQFWTGGEEQYF. In nucleotides, the CDR3 is TGCGCCAGCAGCCAATTTTGGACAGGGGGCGAAGAGCAGTACTTC.